This TCR beta chain derives from a study of T cells after yellow fever vaccination. Findings and caveats of the study: Reappearing after the booster were most of the clones from primary vaccination (around 95% CD4, 85% to 90% CD8). The presence of abundant clonotypes contaminating from the bulk population was possible in FACS-sorted repertoires. Only a small proportion of the clonotypes turned up in both the CD4 and the CD8 compartments, likely arising from convergent recombination.

In regard to this clonotype: The antigen is not known.

V was clipped by 5 bases and J by 0 bases, with 14 bases between them. This CDR3 has 16 residues. The TCR cDNA carried a universal primer site and UMIs from 5'RACE template switching. TCRdb re-derived calls from the 5' RACE reads in MiXCR, one entry per CDR3 protein. This table has fewer than 500,000 distinct CDR3 sequences, around 19% appearing once. The clonotype originates from a man younger than 35 who received the YFV17D yellow fever vaccine. V and J are TRBV12-3 or TRBV12-4 and TRBJ1-3; weak D call: TRBD1 (5 bases). Sequenced here: PBMCs, sampled before the yellow fever booster vaccination. The CDR3 protein is CASSRPRQSSGNTIYF. The CDR3 nucleotides are TGTGCCAGCAGTCGCCCCAGACAGAGCTCTGGAAACACCATATATTTT.